Listed below are T cell receptor beta chains from one sample, sequenced in a study of tumor-infiltrating lymphocytes in primary liver carcinoma. In TCRdb, the multiplex PCR reads were re-called with MiXCR into one record per CDR3 protein. The table has about 120,000 distinct CDR3 sequences, about 59% seen once. What was sequenced was liver tumor tissue from sampling region 1. All receptors come from a woman aged 55-69 years with primary liver carcinoma and hepatitis B virus infection. Both conserved end residues are part of each CDR3. The D gene is left open where the match is weak. Clone size is not always given. Where it is, it says once, few, many or a class for expanded clones.

cdr3_aa,cdr3_nt,clone_size,j_call,d_call,v_call
CASSPGLAGGRNSNEQYF,TGCGCCAGCAGCCCGGGACTAGCGGGAGGGCGAAACTCCAACGAGCAGTACTTC,-,TRBJ2-7,TRBD2,TRBV12-3/TRBV12-4
CSARARSGYNKQFF,TGCAGTGCTAGAGCTAGGTCTGGGTACAATAAGCAGTTCTTC,-,TRBJ2-1,-,TRBV20-1
CASSLKREGVHEQYF,TGTGCCAGCAGTTTAAAGCGGGAGGGTGTCCACGAGCAGTACTTC,many,TRBJ2-7,TRBD2,TRBV12-3/TRBV12-4
CASSFTPGTLVANVLTF,TGTGCCAGCAGTTTTACGCCTGGGACCCTTGTGGCCAACGTCCTGACTTTC,-,TRBJ2-6,-,TRBV12-3/TRBV12-4
CAISAADLSLGYEQYF,TGTGCCATCAGTGCAGCGGACCTCAGTTTGGGGTACGAGCAGTACTTC,many,TRBJ2-7,-,TRBV10-3
CASSLRRQGIDEQYF,TGTGCCAGCAGCTTACGCCGGCAGGGTATAGACGAGCAGTACTTC,many,TRBJ2-7,-,TRBV11-2
CASRLGLSYDEQFF,TGTGCCAGCCGCCTGGGACTATCCTACGATGAACAGTTCTTC,-,TRBJ2-1,TRBD2,TRBV11-2
CASSSQGLAETDTQYF,TGTGCCAGCAGCTCCCAGGGACTAGCGGAGACAGATACGCAGTATTTT,-,TRBJ2-3,TRBD2,TRBV7-9
CASSLVARATDAQYF,TGTGCCAGCAGCTTAGTTGCCAGGGCCACGGATGCGCAGTATTTT,-,TRBJ2-3,-,TRBV11-2
CASARGESPAGNTIYF,TGCGCCAGCGCGAGGGGGGAAAGCCCAGCTGGAAACACCATATACTTT,-,TRBJ1-3,-,TRBV5-1
CAGSLRTGDMNIQYF,TGTGCCGGCAGCCTACGGACAGGGGATATGAACATTCAGTACTTC,-,TRBJ2-4,TRBD1,TRBV11-2
CASSSGLAGGPPGANVLTF,TGTGCCAGCAGCTCCGGACTAGCGGGAGGGCCGCCGGGGGCCAACGTCCTGACTTTC,few,TRBJ2-6,TRBD2,TRBV5-6
CTSSVGQGSVDTHYF,-,-,TRBJ2-3,-,TRBV5-4
CARSPQTGLAENIQYF,TGTGCCAGAAGCCCTCAGACAGGGCTGGCCGAAAACATTCAGTACTTC,-,TRBJ2-4,TRBD1,TRBV11-3
CANSLSGRNRPGANVLTF,TGTGCCAACAGCTTAAGTGGTAGAAACCGACCTGGGGCCAACGTCCTGACTTTC,-,TRBJ2-6,-,TRBV7-3
CASNGGLSYNEHLF,TGTGCCAGCAACGGGGGACTTTCCTACAATGAGCACCTCTTC,-,TRBJ2-1,-,TRBV2
CASSLGGPTYTPDTQYF,TGTGCCAGTAGCTTAGGGGGACCAACGTACACGCCAGATACGCAGTATTTT,once,TRBJ2-3,-,TRBV11-2
CASSPQGGENTGELFF,TGTGCCAGCAGCCCCCAGGGGGGGGAGAACACCGGGGAGCTGTTTTTT,many,TRBJ2-2,-,TRBV7-3
CASSAGTAMNAEAFF,TGTGCCAGCAGCGCCGGGACGGCTATGAACGCTGAAGCTTTCTTT,few,TRBJ1-1,-,TRBV7-6
CTGILGRVNEQFF,TGTACCGGCATCTTAGGCCGGGTCAATGAGCAGTTCTTC,-,TRBJ2-1,-,TRBV11-2
CASSLGDREESQYF,TGTGCCAGCAGCTTAGGGGACAGGGAGGAGTCCCAGTACTTC,-,TRBJ2-5,TRBD1,TRBV7-9
CASTGPGSSYNEQFF,TGTGCCAGCACCGGGCCGGGAAGCTCCTACAATGAGCAGTTCTTC,many,TRBJ2-1,-,TRBV6-2/TRBV6-3
CASSRDRGGTEAFF,TGTGCCAGCAGCCGGGACAGGGGCGGGACTGAAGCTTTCTTT,few,TRBJ1-1,TRBD1,TRBV5-5
CASSEDPGSSYEQYF,TGTGCCAGCAGTGAAGATCCAGGCTCCTCCTACGAGCAGTACTTC,many,TRBJ2-7,-,TRBV6-1
CASSLFLRIKFF,TGTGCCAGCAGTTTATTCCTCAGGATAAAGTTCTTC,-,TRBJ2-1,-,TRBV28
CASRIKTGPTYEQYF,TGTGCCAGCAGGATAAAGACAGGACCCACCTACGAGCAGTACTTC,-,TRBJ2-7,-,TRBV2